Here is one T cell receptor (beta chain) with its context. In the original workflow: It was from reference gene primer amplification that nucleated cell counts were estimated. The repertoire was sequenced with immunoSEQ multiplex PCR; TCRdb's copy has only in-frame clones and lacks some. V, J and clone size were drawn from that table, and D and trimming were deduced from the DNA. The table has approximately 150,000 clones, 86% seen once. This specimen belongs to a study of blood T cell repertoires in COVID-19. Overall study context: The origin of the acute and convalescent COVID-19 samples was the United States, Italy and Spain. PBMCs, B-cell-depleted T cells, or T cells provided the cDNA or gDNA that made up the material.

The V gene lost 0 bases and the J gene lost 8 bases, with 18 bases spanning the gap. Germline V CDR1 and CDR2: MNHEY, SVGAGI. The CDR3 has 16 amino acids. The sample taken for sequencing was peripheral blood. This clonotype was sampled from a woman aged 60-75 years with acute or convalescent COVID-19. V is TRBV6-5 and J is TRBJ2-3; possibly TRBD2 for D (6 bases). The CDR3 sequence is CASSYSGFGGGITQYF. The CDR3 nucleotides read TGTGCCAGCAGTTACTCAGGTTTCGGGGGTGGGATTACGCAGTATTTT.